The 19 T cell receptor beta chains below all came from one sample that was sequenced in a study of cytomegalovirus exposure and HLA in healthy donors. With 60 Vbeta and 13 Jbeta primers, the PCR was carried out. Generated by immunoSEQ multiplex PCR, the TCRdb table keeps only in-frame clones and is missing some. This sample has about 150,000 clones, with around 85% found just once. The specimen sequenced was PBMCs. The receptors stem from a man aged 45-65 years in good health and CMV-seropositive.

This sequence joins TRBV6-5 and TRBJ1-4; D is ambiguous. Between the trimmed V and J ends, which lost 2 bases and 7 bases, there was a span of 11 bases. The CDR3 length is 14 residues. Germline V gene data show CDR1 as MNHEY and CDR2 as SVGAGI. As DNA, the CDR3 is TGTGCCAGCAGTTACCGCGGAGGGCGTGAAAAACTGTTTTTT. Protein sequence: CASSYRGGREKLFF.

V gene TRBV28 combines with J gene TRBJ2-5; no clear D. Deletions cut 1 base from V and 1 base from J, with 7 bases between. CDR1 is MDHEN and CDR2 is SYDVKM in the germline V gene. The CDR3 sequence is 14 residues long. The CDR3 sequence: CASSLYGPQETQYF. The DNA for the CDR3 is TGTGCCAGCAGTTTATACGGTCCCCAAGAGACCCAGTACTTC. Full variable domain (missing parts from reference TRBV28 and TRBJ2-5): DVKVTQSSRYLVKRTGEKVFLECVQDMDHENMFWYRQDPGLGLRLIYFSYDVKMKEKGDIPEGYSVSREKKERFSLILESASTNQTSMYLCASSLYGPQETQYFGPGTRLLVL.

The genes are TRBV5-4 and TRBJ2-3, with 15 bases that match TRBD2. This CDR3 has 18 amino acids. Losses at the gene ends were 3 bases for V and 0 bases for J; bases not matched to a gene: 5. CDR1 and CDR2 from the germline V gene are SGHNT and YYREEE (reference sequence). The CDR3 protein is CASSWGGLAGGSTDTQYF. The CDR3, as DNA: TGTGCCAGCAGCTGGGGCGGACTAGCGGGGGGGAGCACAGATACGCAGTATTTT.

V and J are TRBV19 and TRBJ1-3, with TRBD1 as a possible D gene (5 bases). The CDR3 is made up of 14 amino acids. The V end was cut by 7 bases, the J end by 3 bases, with 13 bases between. Germline CDR1 is LNHDA and CDR2 is SQIVND (reference sequence). DNA for the CDR3: TGTGCCAGTATTGGCAGGGCGGATGGAAACACCATATATTTT. It is translated as CASIGRADGNTIYF.

The chain is built from TRBV29-1 and TRBJ2-7; D might be TRBD1 (6 bases). Trimming took 6 bases from V and 5 from J, leaving 11 bases between them. The CDR3 is 11 amino acids. Germline V gene sequence: CDR1 SQVTM, CDR2 ANQGSEA. As DNA, the CDR3 is TGCAGCGTCAGTAGGGGGAACGAGCAGTACTTC. Encoded protein: CSVSRGNEQYF.

The chain is built from TRBV5-6 and TRBJ2-1, with 10 positions matching TRBD1. This CDR3 has 17 residues. CDR1 SGHDT and CDR2 YYEEEE come from the germline V gene. The junction had 11 bases not matched to a gene; V was cut back by 0 bases and J by 8 bases. This chain's CDR3 is CASSLAGVGQGFDEQFF. CDR3 sequence (DNA): TGTGCCAGCAGCTTGGCCGGGGTGGGACAGGGGTTCGATGAGCAGTTCTTC.

The rearrangement links TRBV18 to TRBJ1-1, with 7 bases identical to TRBD1. The CDR3 consists of 14 residues. The germline V gene has CDR1 KGHSH and CDR2 LQKENI. V lost 5 bases and J lost 3; bases outside the gene matches: 6. The chain's CDR3 is CASSRTTGDTEAFF. The CDR3 nucleotides are TGTGCCAGCTCAAGAACTACAGGGGACACTGAAGCTTTCTTT.

CDR3 coding DNA: TGTGCCAGCAGAGCGGGACCCGGCTCCTACGAGCAGTACTTC. Translation: CASRAGPGSYEQYF. This chain uses TRBV27 with TRBJ2-7, with 7 nucleotides matching TRBD2. The germline V gene encodes CDR1 MNHEY and CDR2 SMNVEV (reference sequence). The junction had 5 bases not matched to a gene; V was cut back by 6 bases and J by 0 bases. This CDR3 comprises 14 residues.

The J gene is TRBJ1-1, the V gene TRBV25-1; D is uncertain. The CDR3 is made up of 12 amino acids. The V gene's germline CDR1 is MGHDK and CDR2 SYGVNS. Trimming left V 4 bases short and J 8 bases short, with 11 bases between. The CDR3 bases are TGTGCCAGCAGTGGAGGGAGATGGGAAGCTTTCTTT. Its translation is CASSGGRWEAFF. Drawing the rest from reference TRBV25-1 and TRBJ1-1, the complete variable domain is EADIYQTPRYLVIGTGKKITLECSQTMGHDKMYWYQQDPGMELHLIHYSYGVNSTEKGDLSSESTVSRIRTEHFPLTLESARPSHTSQYLCASSGGRWEAFFGQGTRLTVV.

There are a few counts of this clone. The genes are TRBV11-2 and TRBJ2-7; 7 bases match TRBD1. Trimming at V came to 7 bases and at J to 2 bases, leaving 11 bases not matched to a gene. The CDR3 covers 15 residues. Germline loops: CDR1 SGHAT, CDR2 FQNNGV. This CDR3 is CASTALGQTPYEQYF. CDR3 sequence (DNA): TGTGCCAGCACCGCCCTGGGACAGACCCCCTACGAGCAGTACTTC.

The V gene is TRBV5-5, the J gene TRBJ1-1; 8 positions match TRBD1. The CDR3 runs 13 residues. Per the germline V gene, CDR1 is SGHKS and CDR2 is YYEKEE (reference sequence). After removal of 4 bases from V and 3 bases from J, the junction contained 2 bases not matched to a gene. CDR3 sequence: CASSIQGDTEAFF. The CDR3 bases are TGTGCCAGCAGCATACAGGGGGACACTGAAGCTTTCTTT.

The gene calls are TRBV6-1 and TRBJ1-5; 8 bases line up with TRBD1. This CDR3 contains 15 residues. Germline V gene data show CDR1 as MNHNS and CDR2 as SASEGT. Trimming cost V 1 base and J 4 bases; bases outside gene matches: 3. Here the CDR3 reads CASSEDRGRNQPQHF. DNA for the CDR3: TGTGCCAGCAGTGAAGACAGGGGGAGGAATCAGCCCCAGCATTTT.

This clone showed up just once. CDR3 in DNA: TGCGCCAGCAGCTTACAAAGGACAGGGGGTAACACTGAAGCTTTCTTT. Its protein product is CASSLQRTGGNTEAFF. This chain connects TRBV5-1 to TRBJ1-1; TRBD1 matches 10 bases. This CDR3 is built from 16 residues. J lost 2 bases, V lost 2 bases, and 6 bases had no gene match. Germline assignment: CDR1 SGHRS and CDR2 YFSETQ. Full variable domain (outside the CDR3, taken from reference TRBV5-1 and TRBJ1-1): KAGVTQTPRYLIKTRGQQVTLSCSPISGHRSVSWYQQTPGQGLQFLFEYFSETQRNKGNFPGRFSGRQFSNSRSEMNVSTLELGDSALYLCASSLQRTGGNTEAFFGQGTRLTVV.

The chain couples TRBV5-4 to TRBJ2-1; 12 nucleotides align to TRBD2. J lost 8 bases, V lost 4 bases, and 10 bases had no gene match. The CDR3 consists of 16 residues. Germline V CDR1 and CDR2: SGHNT, YYREEE (reference sequence). This chain's CDR3 is CASSGGLAGGRDEQFF. In nucleotides, the CDR3 is TGTGCCAGCAGCGGGGGGCTAGCGGGGGGGCGGGATGAGCAGTTCTTC.

J is TRBJ1-2 and V is TRBV27; D might be TRBD1 (6 bases). The CDR3 is 13 amino acids. Germline assignment: CDR1 MNHEY and CDR2 SMNVEV (reference sequence). The V and J ends lost 0 bases and 7 bases respectively, with 9 bases between them. CDR3 sequence reads: CASSLSGQSGYTF. The CDR3 nucleotides read TGTGCCAGCAGTTTATCAGGACAGAGTGGCTACACCTTC.

This chain joins TRBV5-1 and TRBJ1-1, with D perhaps TRBD1 (6 bases). The V end lost 6 bases, the J end lost 1 base, and 10 bases lay between the germline ends. Germline values: CDR1 SGHRS, CDR2 YFSETQ. The length of the CDR3 is 13 residues. The CDR3, as DNA: TGCGCCAGCATGCCACAGGGGAACACTGAAGCTTTCTTT. It codes for CASMPQGNTEAFF.

DNA of the CDR3: TGTGCCAGCAGCCCCCAGGGGGCCCTGGGCAATCAGCCCCAGCATTTT. This encodes CASSPQGALGNQPQHF. This sequence joins TRBV7-2 and TRBJ1-5; TRBD1 matches 8 bases. Germline V gives CDR1 SGHTA, CDR2 FQGNSA. V lost 5 bases to trimming and J lost 2 bases; unmatched junction nucleotides: 8. The CDR3 covers 16 residues. The variable domain in full, with the rest retrieved from reference TRBV7-2 and TRBJ1-5, is GAGVSQSPSNKVTEKGKDVELRCDPISGHTALYWYRQSLGQGLEFLIYFQGNSAPDKSGLPSDRFSAERTGGSVSTLTIQRTQQEDSAVYLCASSPQGALGNQPQHFGDGTRLSIL.

This clone was seen once. The chain carries TRBV7-8 and TRBJ1-5, with D uncertain. V was pared by 0 bases and J by 7 bases, with 10 bases between. The CDR3 totals 14 residues. Germline CDR1 SGHVS, CDR2 FQNEAQ. This CDR3 is CASSLAEGWQPQHF. CDR3 nucleotides: TGTGCCAGCAGCTTAGCTGAGGGCTGGCAGCCCCAGCATTTT.

The chain joins TRBV7-8 to TRBJ2-5; D may be TRBD2 (7 bases). Germline CDR1 SGHVS, CDR2 FQNEAQ. This CDR3 has 14 residues. Trimming cost V 7 bases and J 1 base, with 13 bases left between them. The CDR3 DNA follows: TGTGCCAGCACCCGTGGGGGGGCCCAAGAGACCCAGTACTTC. It is translated as CASTRGGAQETQYF.